This note documents a single TCR beta chain sequence. Per the study methods: How many nucleated cells were present was estimated from reference gene primer amplification. Assay used: immunoSEQ multiplex PCR; TCRdb lists only in-frame clones, some missing. V and J calls and clone size are those listed in that table; D and trimming were worked out from the DNA. This table has about 76,000 clones, 80% to 85% appearing once. The sample originates from a study of blood T cell repertoires in COVID-19. Study context: Samples of COVID-19 (acute and convalescent) were obtained from the United States, Italy and Spain. The cDNA or gDNA used as material had been derived from T cells, B-cell-depleted T cells, or PBMCs.

The CDR3 is made up of 13 amino acids. With 6 bases clipped from V and 4 bases from J, the junction kept 4 bases outside the gene matches. The V call is TRBV12-3 or TRBV12-4, the J call TRBJ2-5, with 8 bases identical to TRBD1. The sample taken for sequencing was peripheral blood. This receptor was identified in a human donor in a cohort sampled during active COVID-19. CDR3 coding DNA: TGTGCCAGCAGGGACAGGGAACGAGAGACCCAGTACTTC. Protein: CASRDRERETQYF.